These 14 T cell receptor beta chains came from one sample sequenced in a study of cytomegalovirus exposure and HLA in healthy donors. PCR involved 60 Vbeta and 13 Jbeta primers. The assay was immunoSEQ multiplex PCR, and TCRdb's table has in-frame clones only and misses some. Here the sample spans 100,000 to 120,000 clones, 78% being singletons. Material for sequencing was PBMCs. These receptors were taken from a woman aged 25 to 39 in good health and CMV-seronegative.

The V and J genes are TRBV4-1 and TRBJ2-2, with TRBD2 identical over 11 bases. The CDR3 spans 16 residues. Germline CDR1 and CDR2: MGHRA and YSYEKL. Trimming removed 2 bases from V and 7 bases from J; junction bases left unmatched: 6. CDR3 sequence: CASSQTSGRTGGELFF. CDR3 sequence (DNA): TGCGCCAGCAGCCAAACTAGCGGGAGAACCGGCGGGGAGCTGTTTTTT.

The rearrangement uses TRBV5-1 and TRBJ2-7; a weak D match, TRBD2 (7 bases). Germline V gives CDR1 SGHRS, CDR2 YFSETQ. This CDR3 has 13 amino acids. Trimming pared 6 bases from V and 1 base from J, leaving 11 bases between. The CDR3 DNA is TGCGCCAGCACGGCGGGGGCATCCTACGAGCAGTACTTC. Its protein product is CASTAGASYEQYF.

To note about this clone: The same CDR3 also results from other DNA sequences found in this sample. The gene calls are TRBV29-1 and TRBJ1-2; 9 nucleotides match TRBD1. CDR1 is SQVTM, CDR2 ANQGSEA, per germline. The junction had 5 bases not matched to a gene; V was cut back by 3 bases and J by 0 bases. The CDR3 length is 15 residues. The CDR3 reads CSVEGQGNSNYGYTF. The DNA for the CDR3 is TGCAGCGTTGAGGGACAGGGTAACTCTAACTATGGCTACACCTTC.

This clone occurred once. The chain joins TRBV28 to TRBJ1-6; 9 bases line up with TRBD1. The CDR3 length is 19 residues. CDR1 is MDHEN, CDR2 SYDVKM, per germline. J was trimmed by 8 bases and V by 7 bases; bases with no gene match: 21. CDR3 amino acids: CASNFDRDRAIQHHSPLHF. The DNA for the CDR3 is TGTGCCAGCAATTTCGATAGGGACAGGGCCATTCAACATCATTCACCCCTCCACTTT.

V gene TRBV2 combines with J gene TRBJ1-4, with 8 bases fitting TRBD1. The V gene's germline CDR1 is SNHLY and CDR2 FYNNEI. The length of the CDR3 is 13 residues. V dropped 7 bases and J dropped 7; count of bases not matched to a gene: 5. Here the CDR3 reads CASTGQGTEKLFF. DNA of the CDR3: TGTGCCAGCACCGGACAGGGAACTGAAAAACTGTTTTTT.

The rearrangement joins TRBV4-2 to TRBJ1-2; maybe TRBD1 (5 bases). Trimming took 0 bases from V and 1 from J, leaving 12 bases between them. The CDR3 runs 16 residues. Germline CDR1 is LGHNA and CDR2 is YNFKEQ. CDR3 bases: TGTGCCAGCAGCCAAGAGCCCATAGGGGTTAACTATGGCTACACCTTC. This sequence encodes CASSQEPIGVNYGYTF.

The chain carries TRBV30 and TRBJ1-1, with D perhaps matching TRBD1 (5 bases). Germline-derived CDR1 and CDR2 are GTSNPN and SVGIG (reference sequence). V was cut by 3 bases and J by 7 bases, with 12 bases left in between. The CDR3 spans 12 residues. The chain's CDR3 is CAWRKRQLEAFF. The CDR3 nucleotides are TGTGCCTGGAGGAAAAGACAGCTTGAAGCTTTCTTT.

The rearrangement joins TRBV25-1 to TRBJ1-4; perhaps TRBD1 as D (5 bases). V was pared by 6 bases and J by 7 bases, with 12 bases between. Germline loops: CDR1 MGHDK, CDR2 SYGVNS. The CDR3 is made up of 13 amino acids. The CDR3 sequence is CASRSAGIEKLFF. The DNA for the CDR3 is TGTGCCAGCAGATCGGCAGGGATTGAAAAACTGTTTTTT. Together with reference TRBV25-1 and TRBJ1-4, the CDR3 gives the full variable domain: EADIYQTPRYLVIGTGKKITLECSQTMGHDKMYWYQQDPGMELHLIHYSYGVNSTEKGDLSSESTVSRIRTEHFPLTLESARPSHTSQYLCASRSAGIEKLFFGSGTQLSVL.

The genes are TRBV5-4 and TRBJ2-3; 11 bases line up with TRBD2. The CDR3 is 16 residues long. The junction had 4 bases not matched to a gene; V was cut back by 4 bases and J by 0 bases. The germline V gene has CDR1 SGHNT and CDR2 YYREEE (reference sequence). CDR3 amino acids: CASSLAGGHSTDTQYF. DNA of the CDR3: TGTGCCAGCAGCCTAGCGGGGGGCCATAGCACAGATACGCAGTATTTT.

This chain uses TRBV4-2 with TRBJ2-3; 8 bases are a match to TRBD2. The CDR3 consists of 16 residues. V lost 1 base to trimming and J lost 2 bases; unmatched junction nucleotides: 5. Per the germline V gene, CDR1 is LGHNA and CDR2 is YNFKEQ. CDR3 loop: CASSQGDGGATDTQYF. The CDR3, as DNA: TGTGCCAGCAGCCAAGGTGACGGGGGGGCCACAGATACGCAGTATTTT.

CDR3 amino acids: CASSRGRWGYTF. The DNA for the CDR3 is TGTGCCAGCAGCAGGGGGCGATGGGGCTACACCTTC. The chain links TRBV27 to TRBJ1-2; TRBD1 matches at 8 bases. This CDR3 spans 12 amino acids. Germline lookup yields CDR1 MNHEY and CDR2 SMNVEV (reference sequence). J gave up 8 bases and V 6 bases, and 5 bases lay outside the gene matches.

The chain recombines TRBV27 with TRBJ2-3; 8 bases are shared with TRBD2. With V trimmed by 7 bases and J by 2 bases, 5 bases remained unmatched. Germline V lookup: CDR1 MNHEY, CDR2 SMNVEV (reference sequence). There are 14 residues in the CDR3. The CDR3 region is CASTLAGPTDTQYF. DNA for the CDR3: TGTGCCAGCACCTTAGCGGGACCCACAGATACGCAGTATTTT.

This chain joins TRBV4-2 and TRBJ2-3, with 10 positions matching TRBD1. The CDR3 totals 18 residues. The V gene end was trimmed by 1 base and the J gene end by 4 bases; junction bases not matched to a gene: 11. Germline values: CDR1 LGHNA, CDR2 YNFKEQ. CDR3 nucleotide sequence: TGTGCCAGCAGCCAAGCCTGGCCCGGGACAGGGGTCGCAGATACGCAGTATTTT. It is translated as CASSQAWPGTGVADTQYF.

There are a few counts of this clone. The chain recombines TRBV6-4 with TRBJ2-2; 8 nucleotides match TRBD2. This CDR3 has 14 residues. Per germline, CDR1 MRHNA and CDR2 SNTAGT. With V trimmed by 2 bases and J by 4 bases, 0 bases remained unmatched. The CDR3 coding sequence is TGTGCCAGCAGTGACGGACTAGCCACCGGGGAGCTGTTTTTT. It yields the protein CASSDGLATGELFF.